These T cell receptor beta chains were read from a single sample in a study of cytomegalovirus exposure and HLA in healthy donors. Data came from immunoSEQ multiplex PCR; TCRdb stores just in-frame clones and leaves some out. This sample has about 180,000 clones, with about two thirds found just once. The material sequenced was PBMCs. The receptors derive from a human donor in good health. The CDR3 runs from the conserved cysteine through the conserved F or W. D genes are given only for firm matches.

J gene | V gene | D gene | CDR3 length | CDR3 protein
TRBJ1-4 | TRBV7-7 | TRBD1 | 15 | CASSLDRAISAKLFF
TRBJ1-4 | TRBV6-5 | . | 15 | CASISNQATNEKLFF
TRBJ2-7 | TRBV7-8 | . | 12 | CASSLMGGEQYF
TRBJ2-7 | TRBV2 | TRBD2 | 14 | CASKSTSGGYEQYF
TRBJ1-1 | TRBV7-9 | . | 12 | CASSPYDTEAFF
TRBJ1-1 | TRBV5-1 | . | 14 | CASSLAGGYTEAFF
TRBJ1-6 | TRBV6-1 | TRBD1 | 15 | CASSGTGTDNSPLHF
TRBJ2-7 | TRBV7-2 | . | 14 | CASSLRLVPYEQYF
TRBJ1-1 | TRBV2 | TRBD1 | 14 | CASITTGLNTEAFF
TRBJ2-5 | TRBV5-1 | TRBD1 | 14 | CASRWTGGGETQYF
TRBJ2-3 | TRBV27 | . | 14 | CASTIAGGSDTQYF
TRBJ2-3 | TRBV7-9 | TRBD1 | 17 | CASSLAGTGGATDTQYF
TRBJ1-1 | TRBV6-4 | TRBD1 | 14 | CASSDGDRNTEAFF
TRBJ1-1 | TRBV7-9 | . | 14 | CASSLVGANTEAFF
TRBJ2-1 | TRBV11-2 | . | 13 | CASSPGAHNEQFF
TRBJ1-2 | TRBV19 | . | 14 | CASSALNRDYGYTF
TRBJ1-4 | TRBV7-8 | TRBD1 | 17 | CASSLYDRVGTNEKLFF
TRBJ2-1 | TRBV5-6 | . | 16 | CASSYQERSSYNEQFF
TRBJ1-1 | TRBV20-1 | . | 11 | CSARGNTEAFF
TRBJ1-4 | TRBV25-1 | . | 15 | CASSGGGATNEKLFF
TRBJ2-7 | TRBV7-8 | . | 14 | CASSLGGASNEQYF
TRBJ2-2 | TRBV5-4 | . | 16 | CASSLLAGANTGELFF
TRBJ2-7 | TRBV21-1 | . | 18 | CASSKWRTSGGDSYEQYF
TRBJ1-2 | TRBV2 | TRBD1 | 13 | CASSDGQGNGYTF
TRBJ2-7 | TRBV30 | . | 13 | CAWSDGSSYEQYF
TRBJ1-6 | TRBV19 | . | 13 | CATRGGNNSPLHF
TRBJ1-2 | TRBV5-1 | TRBD1 | 13 | CASSLGDSYGYTF
TRBJ2-3 | TRBV18 | TRBD2 | 17 | CASSQISLAGSTDTQYF
TRBJ2-2 | TRBV10-1 | TRBD1 | 16 | CASSANRGANTGELFF
TRBJ1-2 | TRBV6-5 | . | 14 | CASTSGWQNYGYTF
TRBJ1-6 | TRBV19 | . | 15 | CASSIARTLGSPLHF
TRBJ2-1 | TRBV7-6 | . | 16 | CASSYLTGTSYNEQFF
TRBJ1-3 | TRBV7-9 | TRBD1 | 17 | CASSPGTGADSGNTIYF
TRBJ1-2 | TRBV5-6 | . | 15 | CASSLPGQHGRGYTF
TRBJ1-3 | TRBV10-3 | . | 14 | CAIMGARAGNTIYF
TRBJ2-2 | TRBV6-1 | . | 16 | CASSATADPVTGELFF
TRBJ2-7 | TRBV9 | . | 13 | CASSSRLAGEQYF
TRBJ2-7 | TRBV6-5 | . | 14 | CASSPPGQSGEQYF
TRBJ2-5 | TRBV10-3 | . | 14 | CATEQGGDQETQYF
TRBJ1-4 | TRBV9 | . | 12 | CASSVVGGKLFF
TRBJ1-5 | TRBV19 | . | 14 | CASSAHRGNQPQHF